This T cell receptor beta chain came from a study of blood T cell repertoires in COVID-19. As for the study in general: Samples came from the United States, Italy and Spain, spanning acute and convalescent COVID-19.

Sequencing used immunoSEQ multiplex PCR; TCRdb keeps in-frame clones, though not all of them. Here the sample spans 350,000 to 450,000 clones, 70% to 90% being singletons. Patients of the Seattle cohort, enrolled during active infection, were followed longitudinally. CDR3 size: 14 residues. Germline-derived CDR1 and CDR2 are SGHTA and FQGNSA. V lost 5 bases, J lost 3 bases, and 6 bases stayed unmatched. Sequenced material: peripheral blood. The receptor was isolated from a woman aged 55-75 years with COVID-19, enrolled during active disease. The V gene is TRBV7-2, the J gene TRBJ2-7; 8 bases agree with TRBD1. CDR3 DNA: TGTGCCAGCAGCAGACAGGGGACAGACTACGAGCAGTACTTC. It translates to CASSRQGTDYEQYF.